These 2 T cell receptor beta chains were sequenced from one sample in a study of blood T cells in healthy people across ages. The use of a sample-barcoded 5' primer and a J-beta primer mix characterized a second PCR of roughly 7 to 11 cycles. TCRdb fed the 5' RACE reads into MiXCR, producing one record per CDR3 protein. The sample shows 540,000 or so distinct CDR3 sequences, 25% to 30% of them seen only once. Input material: blood. These receptors were taken from a woman in her 70s in good health.

This sequence joins TRBV6-2 or TRBV6-3 and TRBJ2-5; TRBD2 aligns across 8 bases. The DNA end is more similar to TRBJ2-1, so the J call may be wrong. The germline gives CDR1 MNHEY, CDR2 SVGEGT. The CDR3 loop spans 14 amino acids. The CDR3 DNA is TGTGCCAGCAAGTTAGCGGGGCCATACAATGAGCAGTTCTTC. Its translation: CASKLAGPYNEQFF.

This clonotype was seen a few times. CDR3 sequence reads: CASTQMTSGGTDTQYF. In DNA form, the CDR3 reads TGCGCCAGCACCCAAATGACTAGCGGGGGCACAGATACGCAGTATTTT. The chain is built from TRBV5-1 and TRBJ2-3, with 11 positions matching TRBD2. The CDR3 runs to 16 residues. Germline-derived CDR1 and CDR2 are SGHRS and YFSETQ. V was pared by 6 bases and J by 1 base, with 7 bases of the junction left unmatched.